These 9 T cell receptor beta chains were all obtained from the same sample, sequenced in a study of T-cell reconstitution after alpha-beta-depleted transplantation in children. Preparing the TCRbeta library involved the use of unique molecular identifiers. From the PCR reads, TCRdb called clonotypes with MiXCR, one entry per CDR3 protein. The sample carries 500,000 to 750,000 distinct CDR3 sequences, 25% to 30% recorded once. Sequenced here: PBMCs, sampled before TCRalphabeta/CD19-depleted stem cell transplant. These receptors were taken from a boy in the first two years of life with Wiskott-Aldrich syndrome, due to receive a stem cell transplant.

This clonotype has more than one count but fewer than ten. The V and J genes are TRBV7-9 and TRBJ2-2; a possible D gene is TRBD1 (5 bases). Between the trimmed V and J ends, which lost 2 bases and 2 bases, there was a span of 12 bases. Germline lookup yields CDR1 SEHNR and CDR2 FQNEAQ (reference sequence). The CDR3 covers 16 residues. The chain's CDR3 is CASSLRGESNTGELFF. CDR3 sequence (DNA): TGTGCCAGCAGCTTAAGGGGCGAAAGCAACACCGGGGAGCTGTTTTTT.

The chain employs TRBV5-1 and TRBJ2-3; 8 positions match TRBD2. The CDR3 loop spans 17 amino acids. CDR1 is SGHRS, CDR2 YFSETQ, per germline. V trimming: 2 bases; J trimming: 0 bases; junction bases outside the gene matches: 8. The CDR3 reads CASSFGTGGPSTDTQYF. The CDR3 DNA reads as TGCGCCAGCAGCTTCGGAACGGGAGGGCCTAGCACAGATACGCAGTATTTT.

The chain employs TRBV6-1 and TRBJ1-5; D might be TRBD1 (5 bases). The V end was cut by 3 bases, the J end by 5 bases, with 8 bases between. Germline V CDR1 and CDR2: MNHNS, SASEGT. The CDR3 has 13 amino acids. The CDR3 spells CASSDRADQPQHF. In DNA, the CDR3 is TGTGCCAGCAGTGACAGGGCAGATCAGCCCCAGCATTTT.

This clonotype was observed a handful of times. The V call is TRBV12-3 or TRBV12-4, the J call TRBJ1-5; 12 positions match TRBD1. This CDR3 comprises 16 residues. V lost 4 bases to trimming and J lost 4 bases; unmatched junction nucleotides: 5. The CDR3 loop reads CASSSGTGGSNQPQHF. Here the CDR3 DNA reads TGTGCCAGCAGTTCCGGGACAGGGGGCTCAAATCAGCCCCAGCATTTT.

The V gene is TRBV5-5, the J gene TRBJ2-2; TRBD2 might be the D (5 bases). V was clipped by 0 bases and J by 4 bases, with 16 bases between them. The CDR3 is 17 residues long. Germline V gene data show CDR1 as SGHKS and CDR2 as YYEKEE (reference sequence). For the CDR3, the DNA is TGTGCCAGCAGCTTGGCCGTAGTCGTAGAGGGCACCGGGGAGCTGTTTTTT. This encodes CASSLAVVVEGTGELFF.

This clonotype was counted a few times. This chain uses TRBV7-9 with TRBJ1-1; no firm D call. This CDR3 is 13 amino acids long. Germline V lookup: CDR1 SEHNR, CDR2 FQNEAQ (reference sequence). Trimming removed 4 bases from V and 4 bases from J, with 10 bases in between. CDR3 region: CASSSETGTEAFF. In DNA, the CDR3 is TGTGCCAGCAGCTCCGAGACGGGCACTGAAGCTTTCTTT.

In this sample, this clonotype turned up a few times. The chain employs TRBV6-5 and TRBJ2-6, with a possible D match to TRBD1 (6 bases). From germline, CDR1 is MNHEY and CDR2 SVGAGI. Trimming left V 0 bases short and J 4 bases short, with 16 bases between. CDR3 length equals 18 residues. The CDR3 nucleotides are TGTGCCAGCAGTTACTCAGGACTCAGGGGAGCCGGGGCCAACGTCCTGACTTTC. Its protein is CASSYSGLRGAGANVLTF.

A few counts support this clonotype. The V gene is TRBV6-1, the J gene TRBJ1-5; possible D gene TRBD1, 6 bases. The CDR3 length is 15 residues. The germline V and J ends were trimmed by 10 bases and 9 bases, with 25 bases remaining between them. Per germline, CDR1 MNHNS and CDR2 SASEGT. The CDR3 sequence: CATNLRATGTAPQHF. The CDR3 DNA reads as TGTGCCACCAACCTCCGGGCGACAGGAACGGCGCCCCAGCATTTT.

V is TRBV12-3 or TRBV12-4 and J is TRBJ2-7; TRBD2 might be the D (6 bases). The V end was cut by 2 bases, the J end by 7 bases, with 15 bases between. CDR3 length: 14 amino acids. Here the CDR3 reads CASSLRTGEREQYF. The CDR3 DNA is TGTGCCAGCAGTTTAAGGACGGGAGAGCGGGAGCAGTACTTC.